A single sample is the source of the 15 T cell receptor beta chains below, sequenced in a study of T-cell reconstitution after alpha-beta-depleted transplantation in children. Preparation of the TCRbeta library involved a method that used unique molecular identifiers. TCRdb passed the PCR reads through MiXCR, listing each CDR3 protein once. The sample records 500,000 to 600,000 distinct CDR3 sequences, roughly 33% being singletons. The sequencing used PBMCs from the stem cell graft donor, collected from the stem cell graft. These receptors were collected from a human donor who donated a stem cell graft to a child with aplastic anemia.

This clonotype was seen a single time. This chain connects TRBV7-8 to TRBJ2-1; D ambiguous. Germline assignment: CDR1 SGHVS and CDR2 FQNEAQ. The CDR3 extends over 14 amino acids. The germline V and J ends were trimmed by 3 bases and 6 bases, with 12 bases remaining between them. This CDR3 reads CASSFVSEINEQFF. CDR3 bases: TGTGCCAGCAGCTTCGTATCGGAAATCAATGAGCAGTTCTTC.

This clonotype was counted between two and nine times. The J gene is TRBJ2-3, the V gene TRBV7-2; D may be TRBD1 or TRBD2 (5 bases each). The V end was cut by 3 bases, the J end by 4 bases, with 11 bases between. Germline V lookup: CDR1 SGHTA, CDR2 FQGNSA. The CDR3 is 14 amino acids. CDR3 loop: CASSFGRGADTQYF. CDR3 bases: TGTGCCAGCAGCTTCGGTCGGGGCGCAGATACGCAGTATTTT.

The V call is TRBV15, the J call TRBJ1-3; no clear D gene. V lost 1 base and J 1 base, leaving 5 bases between the germline ends. The germline V gene has CDR1 LNHNV and CDR2 YYDKDF (reference sequence). The CDR3 has 14 amino acids. CDR3 sequence (DNA): TGTGCCACCAGCAGAGGGGTTTCTGGAAACACCATATATTTT. It codes for CATSRGVSGNTIYF.

The chain recombines TRBV7-8 with TRBJ1-5, with no clear D. Germline-derived CDR1 and CDR2 are SGHVS and FQNEAQ. V shed 0 bases and J shed 7 bases, with 7 bases lying between them. The CDR3 sequence is 13 residues long. This CDR3 reads CASSLASGQPQHF. The CDR3 region has the DNA TGTGCCAGCAGCTTAGCTTCGGGGCAGCCCCAGCATTTT.

The gene calls are TRBV3-1 and TRBJ2-5; D is tentatively TRBD1 or TRBD2 (6 bases each). CDR1 and CDR2 (germline): LGHDT, YNNKEL (reference sequence). This CDR3 spans 16 amino acids. Trimming took off 4 bases at V and 3 bases at J, with 18 bases between the two ends. The CDR3 nucleotides are TGTGCCAGCAGCCCCTCCCCTCCGGGGGCTAAAGAGACCCAGTACTTC. Its protein is CASSPSPPGAKETQYF.

The rearrangement links TRBV4-3 to TRBJ2-7; 7 bases align to TRBD2. This CDR3 has 15 amino acids. The ends lost 6 bases at V and 0 bases at J; junction bases unmatched: 8. Per germline, CDR1 LGHNA and CDR2 YSLEER. CDR3 DNA sequence: TGCGCCAGCAGGCTGACCGGGAGGAACTCCTACGAGCAGTACTTC. It codes for CASRLTGRNSYEQYF.

The V and J genes are TRBV7-2 and TRBJ2-1, with D perhaps TRBD2 (5 bases). From germline, CDR1 is SGHTA and CDR2 FQGNSA. V lost 3 bases and J 5 bases, leaving 17 bases between the germline ends. This CDR3 region has 16 residues. The CDR3 region has the DNA TGTGCCAGCAGCTTTATGGCCGGGGTCGCAAACAATGAGCAGTTCTTC. Encoded protein: CASSFMAGVANNEQFF.

This chain links TRBV6-1 with TRBJ1-3, with D possibly matching TRBD1 (6 bases). The CDR3 spans 15 residues. CDR1 MNHNS and CDR2 SASEGT come from the germline V gene. Trimming stripped 5 bases from V and 0 bases from J, with 11 bases between. The CDR3: CASSRTGISGNTIYF. The CDR3 DNA is TGTGCCAGCAGTAGAACAGGGATCTCTGGAAACACCATATATTTT.

Ten or more counts support this clonotype. The chain uses TRBV5-1 and TRBJ2-5; D is perhaps TRBD1 or TRBD2 (5 bases each). Germline CDR1 SGHRS, CDR2 YFSETQ. The CDR3 runs 15 residues. Trimming pared 1 base from V and 5 bases from J, leaving 15 bases between. The CDR3 region has the DNA TGCGCCAGCAGCTTGAACCCTGGGGGTTTGGAGACCCAGTACTTC. It is translated as CASSLNPGGLETQYF.

In this sample, this clonotype turned up a few times. The chain employs TRBV18 and TRBJ2-5, with D maybe TRBD2 (6 bases). The CDR3 covers 19 residues. Germline assignment: CDR1 KGHSH and CDR2 LQKENI. Deletions cut 3 bases from V and 5 bases from J, with 28 bases between. CDR3 loop: CASSPLPPGGPLLGETQYF. The CDR3 nucleotides read TGTGCCAGCTCACCTCTCCCCCCCGGAGGGCCTTTATTAGGCGAGACCCAGTACTTC.

The chain has TRBV20-1 and TRBJ1-5, with D perhaps TRBD1 (5 bases). V lost 1 base, J lost 0 bases, and 16 bases lay in between. The CDR3 totals 17 residues. Germline CDR1 reads DFQATT; CDR2 reads SNEGSKA (reference sequence). The CDR3 DNA reads as TGCAGTGCTAGAGGCGAATCAGGGATTTATAGCAATCAGCCCCAGCATTTT. Protein: CSARGESGIYSNQPQHF.

V is TRBV7-9 and J is TRBJ1-1, with TRBD1 identical over 7 bases. This CDR3 spans 16 amino acids. The junction had 15 bases not matched to a gene; V was cut back by 5 bases and J by 6 bases. CDR1 is SEHNR, CDR2 FQNEAQ, per germline (reference sequence). DNA for the CDR3: TGTGCCAGCAGCCCCCGGTCAGGGGGACGCCTCCCTGAAGCTTTCTTT. This translates into CASSPRSGGRLPEAFF. Full variable domain (outside the CDR3, taken from reference TRBV7-9 and TRBJ1-1): DTGVSQNPRHKITKRGQNVTFRCDPISEHNRLYWYRQTLGQGPEFLTYFQNEAQLEKSRLLSDRFSAERPKGSFSTLEIQRTEQGDSAMYLCASSPRSGGRLPEAFFGQGTRLTVV.

This clonotype was seen at least ten times. V usage is TRBV12-3 or TRBV12-4 and J usage is TRBJ2-1; 11 bases are a match to TRBD2. The V gene end was trimmed by 4 bases and the J gene end by 6 bases; junction bases not matched to a gene: 5. This CDR3 has 15 residues. The CDR3 here is CASSSGTSGLNEQFF. The CDR3 region has the DNA TGTGCCAGCAGTTCCGGGACTAGCGGTCTCAATGAGCAGTTCTTC.

V and J are TRBV4-3 and TRBJ1-2; D is ambiguous. Germline-derived CDR1 and CDR2 are LGHNA and YSLEER. V dropped 2 bases and J dropped 0 bases, with 10 bases sitting between them. This CDR3 has 15 amino acids. The CDR3: CASSQNAKANYGYTF. Written as DNA, the CDR3 is TGCGCCAGCAGCCAAAATGCCAAAGCTAACTATGGCTACACCTTC.

The rearrangement links TRBV10-3 to TRBJ2-2; 7 bases match TRBD2. The trim removed 6 bases at V and 5 bases at J, leaving 6 bases unmatched. This CDR3 spans 14 amino acids. From germline, CDR1 is ENHRY and CDR2 SYGVKD. The DNA of the CDR3 is TGTGCCATCAGAGGGACTATGGGGACCGGGGAGCTGTTTTTT. Translation: CAIRGTMGTGELFF.